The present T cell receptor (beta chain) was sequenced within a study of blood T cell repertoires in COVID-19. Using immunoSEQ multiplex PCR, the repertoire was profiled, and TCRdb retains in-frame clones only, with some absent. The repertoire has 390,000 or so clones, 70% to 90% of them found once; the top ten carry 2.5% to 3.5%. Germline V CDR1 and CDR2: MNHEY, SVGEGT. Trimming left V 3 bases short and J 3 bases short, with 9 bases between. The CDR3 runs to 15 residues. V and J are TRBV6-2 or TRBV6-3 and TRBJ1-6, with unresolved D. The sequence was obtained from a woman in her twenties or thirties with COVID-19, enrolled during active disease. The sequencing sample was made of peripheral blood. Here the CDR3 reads CASSYRGFYNSPLHF. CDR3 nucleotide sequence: TGTGCCAGCAGTTATCGGGGATTCTATAATTCACCCCTCCACTTT.